This T cell receptor beta chain was found in a study of T cells expressing NK-cell markers. In generating TCR beta cDNA, 5'RACE template switching with UMIs was used. TCRdb reworked the 5' RACE reads into one entry per CDR3 protein, no DNA. The ten top clones account for about 10%, within a sample of approximately 420,000 distinct CDR3 sequences. This CDR3 has 15 residues. With respect to this clonotype: Its antigen is as yet unknown.

Study-level findings and limits: The same clonotypes also predominated in the CD3+CD56-NKG2C+ fraction of several donors.

V and J are TRBV21-1 and TRBJ1-6; TCRdb names TRBD1, which stays unverified in the absence of DNA. TRBV21-1 is annotated as a pseudogene. The sample comprised blood T cells: a sorted CD56 or NKG2C T cell subset, CD4+ or CD8+ T cells, or bulk PBMC T cells (not recorded which). This sequence originates from a woman between 45 and 60 years old in good health. The CDR3 sequence: CASSKMGQGNSPLHF.